The clone carrying this T cell receptor beta chain was seen only once. With 1 base clipped from V and 0 bases from J, the junction kept 7 bases outside the gene matches. From germline, CDR1 is SGHRS and CDR2 YFSETQ. The CDR3 contains 17 residues. The data derive from a study of blood T cell repertoires in COVID-19. Here immunoSEQ multiplex PCR was the method, and the copy in TCRdb shows in-frame clones only, minus some. The sample holds roughly 63,000 clones, 88% seen once. Material for sequencing was peripheral blood. This sequence originates from a human donor in a cohort sampled during active COVID-19. This chain links TRBV5-1 with TRBJ2-3; 8 bases are a match to TRBD2. The CDR3 region has the DNA TGCGCCAGCAGCTTGATCTGGAGCGGGGGCAGCACAGATACGCAGTATTTT. Residues: CASSLIWSGGSTDTQYF. The whole variable domain, remainder taken from reference TRBV5-1 and TRBJ2-3, is KAGVTQTPRYLIKTRGQQVTLSCSPISGHRSVSWYQQTPGQGLQFLFEYFSETQRNKGNFPGRFSGRQFSNSRSEMNVSTLELGDSALYLCASSLIWSGGSTDTQYFGPGTRLTVL.